This TCR beta chain stems from a study of blood T cells in healthy people across ages. This clonotype showed up just a few times. Its antigen is currently unknown. Primers used in a second PCR of roughly 6 to 11 cycles were a sample-barcoded 5' primer and a J-beta primer mix. Using its own MiXCR run on the 5' RACE reads, TCRdb lists one record per CDR3 protein. This table holds roughly 1.5 million distinct CDR3 sequences, about 42% found once. Trimming shortened V by 6 bases and J by 0 bases, and 11 bases separated the two germline ends. This CDR3 comprises 14 residues. CDR1 is MNHNY, CDR2 SVGAGI, per germline (reference sequence). Overall study findings and caveats: The fall in TCR beta diversity per million T cells was roughly linear with age.

The sequencing input was blood. The origin of this receptor is a woman younger than 30 in good health. The chain combines TRBV6-6 with TRBJ1-1; D possibly corresponds to TRBD1 (5 bases). The CDR3 loop is CASSQEGMNTEAFF. DNA of the CDR3: TGTGCCAGCAGCCAGGAGGGGATGAACACTGAAGCTTTCTTT.